The TCR beta chain under discussion was sequenced for a study of post-analysis software for immune sequencing data. General study results and limits: With TRBV5-6, TRBV5-1 and TRBV20-1 included, a handful of TRBV segments were more frequent in patients than in controls. The normalized Chao1 diversity of multiple sclerosis patients was significantly lower than that of controls.

Trimming took 6 bases from V and 2 from J; bases not matched to a gene: 10. The CDR3 contains 16 residues. This clonotype has just a few counts. Its target is not known. Libraries were made from TCR beta cDNA, and they carried unique molecular identifiers. T cells numbering about 1 to 10 million gave rise to 400,000 to 550,000 cDNA molecules. Via MiXCR, TCRdb re-called the PCR reads, giving one row per CDR3 protein. This sample has hundreds of thousands of distinct CDR3 sequences, with 25% to 30% found just once. The sample consisted of blood. The V and J genes are TRBV12-3 or TRBV12-4 and TRBJ2-7; 10 bases agree with TRBD2. The clonotype comes from a girl aged 5-17 years with multiple sclerosis. The CDR3 protein is CASSLAGVPGAYEQYF. The CDR3 DNA reads as TGTGCCAGCAGCCTAGCGGGAGTCCCGGGTGCCTACGAGCAGTACTTC.